What follows are 21 T cell receptor beta chains derived from one specimen sequenced in a study of blood T cell repertoires in COVID-19. Data came from immunoSEQ multiplex PCR; TCRdb stores just in-frame clones and leaves some out. The sample lists a few hundred thousand clones, just over 85% occurring once. Specimen: PBMCs or T cells enriched from blood (not recorded which). Receptors were obtained from a woman aged 18-30 years who had recovered from COVID-19.

The chain couples TRBV25-1 to TRBJ2-2; unclear D gene. The CDR3 extends over 16 amino acids. Trimming took 3 bases from V and 5 from J, leaving 16 bases between them. Germline values: CDR1 MGHDK, CDR2 SYGVNS. Here the CDR3 DNA reads TGTGCCAGCAGTGACACGTCAGGTCCGGCTACCGGGGAGCTGTTTTTT. Protein sequence: CASSDTSGPATGELFF.

This chain connects TRBV3-1 (or the pseudogene TRBV3-2) to TRBJ2-1; D may be TRBD2 (6 bases). CDR1 LGHDT and CDR2 YNNKEL come from the germline V gene (reference sequence). This CDR3 comprises 12 residues. The V gene lost 5 bases and the J gene lost 8 bases, with 10 bases spanning the gap. This CDR3 is CASSAWGDEQFF. In DNA form, the CDR3 reads TGTGCCAGCAGCGCTTGGGGGGATGAGCAGTTCTTC.

V and J are TRBV7-3 and TRBJ2-1; TRBD2 agrees at 10 bases. The V gene end was trimmed by 4 bases and the J gene end by 6 bases; junction bases not matched to a gene: 6. The CDR3 spans 15 residues. CDR1 SGHTA and CDR2 FQGTGA come from the germline V gene. CDR3 region: CASSSSGLAANEQFF. CDR3 coding DNA: TGTGCCAGCAGCTCTTCCGGACTAGCGGCCAATGAGCAGTTCTTC.

This chain uses TRBV19 with TRBJ2-3, with D possibly matching TRBD2 (6 bases). V was cut by 7 bases and J by 3 bases, with 20 bases left in between. Germline assignment: CDR1 LNHDA and CDR2 SQIVND (reference sequence). The CDR3 has 16 residues. The CDR3 sequence: CASNDPSLASTDTQYF. In DNA form, the CDR3 reads TGTGCCAGTAATGATCCTTCCCTAGCGTCGACAGATACGCAGTATTTT.

The rearrangement joins TRBV19 to TRBJ2-1; 7 positions agree with TRBD1. V lost 8 bases, J lost 0 bases, and 10 bases stayed unmatched. In germline, CDR1 is LNHDA, CDR2 SQIVND (reference sequence). The CDR3 totals 16 residues. CDR3 sequence: CASGDSALYSYNEQFF. Here the CDR3 DNA reads TGTGCCAGTGGGGACAGTGCTCTTTACTCCTACAATGAGCAGTTCTTC.

The chain has TRBV19 and TRBJ2-7, with TRBD1 as a possible D gene (5 bases). Per the germline V gene, CDR1 is LNHDA and CDR2 is SQIVND (reference sequence). Trimming shortened V by 6 bases and J by 0 bases, and 12 bases separated the two germline ends. The CDR3 extends over 14 amino acids. The CDR3 is CASSPTDSSYEQYF. Written as DNA, the CDR3 is TGTGCCAGTAGCCCGACAGATAGCTCCTACGAGCAGTACTTC. Complete variable domain (other parts from reference TRBV19 and TRBJ2-7): DGGITQSPKYLFRKEGQNVTLSCEQNLNHDAMYWYRQDPGQGLRLIYYSQIVNDFQKGDIAEGYSVSREKKESFPLTVTSAQKNPTAFYLCASSPTDSSYEQYFGPGTRLTVT.

Only one count was recorded for this clone. The CDR3 sequence is CASSFRSHYGYTF. DNA for the CDR3: TGTGCCAGCAGTTTCAGGTCTCACTATGGCTACACCTTC. The rearrangement links TRBV28 to TRBJ1-2; D gene unclear. Germline V gene data show CDR1 as MDHEN and CDR2 as SYDVKM. This CDR3 region has 13 residues. Trimming pared 3 bases from V and 3 bases from J, leaving 8 bases between.

The chain carries TRBV5-1 and TRBJ2-1; 8 bases align to TRBD1. There are 17 residues in the CDR3. J lost 0 bases, V lost 0 bases, and 5 bases had no gene match. Germline V gene data show CDR1 as SGHRS and CDR2 as YFSETQ. The chain's CDR3 is CASSLEGQGSSYNEQFF. CDR3 DNA: TGCGCCAGCAGCTTGGAAGGACAGGGATCCTCCTACAATGAGCAGTTCTTC. Based on the CDR3 plus reference TRBV5-1 and TRBJ2-1, the full variable domain is KAGVTQTPRYLIKTRGQQVTLSCSPISGHRSVSWYQQTPGQGLQFLFEYFSETQRNKGNFPGRFSGRQFSNSRSEMNVSTLELGDSALYLCASSLEGQGSSYNEQFFGPGTRLTVL.

The rearrangement uses TRBV19 and TRBJ2-7, with D perhaps matching TRBD2 (7 bases). This CDR3 has 15 residues. Trimming removed 2 bases at V and 7 bases at J, with 18 bases between. In germline, CDR1 is LNHDA, CDR2 SQIVND (reference sequence). The CDR3 nucleotides read TGTGCCAGTAGTATAAGCGGGGCAGGGGTCGGAGAGCAGTACTTC. This encodes CASSISGAGVGEQYF.

This clone was seen once. The chain is built from TRBV12-3 or TRBV12-4 and TRBJ2-1, with D tentatively TRBD1 (5 bases). This CDR3 is 13 amino acids long. V lost 6 bases, J lost 6 bases, and 12 bases lay in between. CDR3 sequence: CASSLAGLNEQFF. The CDR3 region has the DNA TGTGCCAGCAGCTTGGCAGGGCTCAATGAGCAGTTCTTC.

The chain is built from TRBV28 and TRBJ1-5, with D possibly matching TRBD1 (6 bases). Deletions cut 5 bases from V and 0 bases from J, with 11 bases between. Germline CDR1 reads MDHEN; CDR2 reads SYDVKM. CDR3 size: 15 residues. CDR3 coding DNA: TGTGCCAGCAGTCCTTACAGGGCTAGCAATCAGCCCCAGCATTTT. It is translated as CASSPYRASNQPQHF. The complete variable domain, with remaining parts taken from reference TRBV28 and TRBJ1-5, reads DVKVTQSSRYLVKRTGEKVFLECVQDMDHENMFWYRQDPGLGLRLIYFSYDVKMKEKGDIPEGYSVSREKKERFSLILESASTNQTSMYLCASSPYRASNQPQHFGDGTRLSIL.

J is TRBJ1-1 and V is TRBV3-1 (or the pseudogene TRBV3-2); D is ambiguous. V lost 1 base and J 4 bases, leaving 7 bases between the germline ends. The CDR3 contains 13 residues. CDR1 is LGHDT, CDR2 YNNKEL, per germline (reference sequence). CDR3 sequence reads: CASSQARITEAFF. CDR3 DNA sequence: TGTGCCAGCAGCCAAGCTAGAATCACTGAAGCTTTCTTT.

This chain joins TRBV10-3 and TRBJ1-1; 9 nucleotides match TRBD1. The V gene end was trimmed by 6 bases and the J gene end by 5 bases; junction bases not matched to a gene: 10. The CDR3 is made up of 15 amino acids. The germline V gene encodes CDR1 ENHRY and CDR2 SYGVKD. CDR3 nucleotides: TGTGCCATCAGACCAGCCGGACAGGGGAGGACTGAAGCTTTCTTT. Translated: CAIRPAGQGRTEAFF.

The chain couples TRBV9 to TRBJ2-3; 11 bases match TRBD2. This CDR3 spans 15 amino acids. Germline CDR1 SGDLS, CDR2 YYNGEE. The ends lost 4 bases at V and 4 bases at J; junction bases unmatched: 5. CDR3 nucleotide sequence: TGTGCCAGCAGCAAGTATAGCGGGGGGGCAGATACGCAGTATTTT. Its protein product is CASSKYSGGADTQYF.

The rearrangement joins TRBV5-1 to TRBJ2-7, with a tentative D call TRBD2 (5 bases). Trimming removed 1 base from V and 7 bases from J, with 9 bases in between. Per the germline V gene, CDR1 is SGHRS and CDR2 is YFSETQ. CDR3 size: 12 residues. The CDR3 nucleotides are TGCGCCAGCAGCTTGATAGGGAGTGAGCAGTACTTC. Its protein product is CASSLIGSEQYF.

V is TRBV27 and J is TRBJ1-1; TRBD1 matches at 11 bases. V gave up 5 bases and J gave up 5 bases; unmatched junction bases: 13. This CDR3 region has 17 residues. CDR1 is MNHEY and CDR2 is SMNVEV in the germline V gene (reference sequence). The CDR3 DNA is TGTGCCAGCAGTCCACAGACTCTAGGACAGGGGGCAACTGAAGCTTTCTTT. It translates to CASSPQTLGQGATEAFF.

The CDR3 region is CARSTGNSNQPQHF. As DNA, the CDR3 is TGTGCCAGGTCGACAGGAAATAGCAATCAGCCCCAGCATTTT. This chain joins TRBV2 and TRBJ1-5; weak D call: TRBD1 (6 bases). The CDR3 consists of 14 residues. The V gene's germline CDR1 is SNHLY and CDR2 FYNNEI. With 9 bases removed from V and 0 bases from J, the gap between germline ends came to 12 bases.

This chain joins TRBV2 and TRBJ2-2, with D maybe TRBD2 (5 bases). Germline CDR1 reads SNHLY; CDR2 reads FYNNEI. The V and J ends lost 6 bases and 4 bases respectively, with 12 bases between them. There are 14 residues in the CDR3. In DNA form, the CDR3 reads TGTGCCAGCAGCCCGGGGTTAAGCACCGGGGAGCTGTTTTTT. This sequence encodes CASSPGLSTGELFF.

The chain uses TRBV9 and TRBJ1-6, with D maybe TRBD1 (5 bases). Trimming stripped 3 bases from V and 10 bases from J, with 17 bases between. The CDR3 runs 15 residues. Per the germline V gene, CDR1 is SGDLS and CDR2 is YYNGEE. CDR3 region: CASSARTSRDSPLHF. The CDR3 coding sequence is TGTGCCAGCAGCGCGAGGACATCGCGGGACTCACCCCTCCACTTT.

The gene calls are TRBV28 and TRBJ2-7; 14 bases match TRBD2. The CDR3 totals 16 residues. V dropped 4 bases and J dropped 12; count of bases not matched to a gene: 14. Germline CDR1 is MDHEN and CDR2 is SYDVKM. Here the CDR3 reads CASSSQYPGLAGARYF. The CDR3 DNA is TGTGCCAGCAGTTCTCAGTATCCGGGACTAGCGGGAGCCAGGTACTTC.

The genes are TRBV5-1 and TRBJ2-7; 10 nucleotides agree with TRBD1. This CDR3 is 14 amino acids long. With 3 bases clipped from V and 6 bases from J, the junction kept 6 bases outside the gene matches. CDR1 is SGHRS, CDR2 YFSETQ, per germline. This CDR3 is CASSWGQGTLEQYF. For the CDR3, the DNA is TGCGCCAGCAGCTGGGGACAGGGGACCCTCGAGCAGTACTTC. Using reference TRBV5-1 and TRBJ2-7 for the parts outside the CDR3, the full variable domain is KAGVTQTPRYLIKTRGQQVTLSCSPISGHRSVSWYQQTPGQGLQFLFEYFSETQRNKGNFPGRFSGRQFSNSRSEMNVSTLELGDSALYLCASSWGQGTLEQYFGPGTRLTVT.